Listed below are T cell receptor beta chains from one sample, sequenced in a study of cytomegalovirus exposure and HLA in healthy donors. Here immunoSEQ multiplex PCR was the method, and the copy in TCRdb shows in-frame clones only, minus some. This sample has over 85,000 clones, with around 87% found just once. The sequencing input was PBMCs. These receptor sequences come from a middle-aged man in good health and CMV-seronegative. Each CDR3 is given with its conserved first and last residue.

j_call v_call cdr3_aa
TRBJ2-3 TRBV5-1 CASSAGQGKADTQYF
TRBJ2-5 TRBV28 CASSFQTSMGETQYF
TRBJ1-1 TRBV27 CASSLSADLNTEAFF
TRBJ1-1 TRBV5-1 CASSLATGTMNTEAFF
TRBJ1-1 TRBV6-5 CASSATGTGATEAFF
TRBJ1-1 TRBV7-3 CASSINRATEAFF
TRBJ1-5 TRBV15 CATSRVQGARVGNQPQHF
TRBJ1-5 TRBV19 CASRGEAYSNQPQHF
TRBJ1-4 TRBV28 CASRPIGRNNEKLFF
TRBJ1-1 TRBV2 CASSGMTGVAFF
TRBJ2-1 TRBV27 CASTGLVYNEQFF
TRBJ1-2 TRBV7-3 CASSLTEGNGYTF
TRBJ2-7 TRBV30 CAWLGQKSYEQYF
TRBJ2-3 TRBV4-2 CASSQTGGNTDTQYF
TRBJ1-5 TRBV4-1 CASSAPGQPQHF
TRBJ1-1 TRBV11-2 CASSIQGAGRAFF
TRBJ2-6 TRBV4-3 CASSQDNPAGANVLTF
TRBJ2-7 TRBV7-2 CASSPKTGGSGLEQYF
TRBJ1-2 TRBV5-3 CARRLGTANYGYTF
TRBJ1-1 TRBV5-6 CASSSPRGGEGTEAFF
TRBJ1-6 TRBV7-9 CASSLDRGRTSPLHF
TRBJ2-3 TRBV7-9 CASSATSGGTDTQYF
TRBJ1-2 TRBV10-3 CAISLRDRGSYGYTF
TRBJ1-4 TRBV6-1 CASHPRGGNEKLFF
TRBJ2-5 TRBV28 CASSLRRGGRDTQYF
TRBJ1-1 TRBV5-1 CASSLGTGEGLGGGTEAFF
TRBJ1-6 TRBV5-1 CASSFTVAGTGNSPLHF
TRBJ2-7 TRBV6-5 CASRPGQAMVYEQYF
TRBJ2-2 TRBV2 CASSRTGSTNTGELFF
TRBJ1-2 TRBV18 CASSQDLLGGYTF
TRBJ1-1 TRBV9 CASSVGGDTEAFF
TRBJ2-7 TRBV4-1 CASSRTGMDEQYF
TRBJ1-1 TRBV6-6 CASSYGLTGMNTEAFF
TRBJ1-6 TRBV6-1 CASIRDITNSPLHF
TRBJ1-4 TRBV28 CASSSLRANEKLFF
TRBJ1-1 TRBV5-1 CASSLSPGQNTEAFF
TRBJ1-6 TRBV2 CASSVTGENSPLHF
TRBJ1-1 TRBV29-1 CSVAGPRTEAFF
TRBJ2-7 TRBV15 CATSGDRGPILSYEQYF
TRBJ2-1 TRBV4-3 CASSQAGQGRNEQFF
TRBJ1-2 TRBV5-1 CASSREGGGYGYTF
TRBJ1-6 TRBV19 CASSTLDRVNSPLHF
TRBJ2-5 TRBV30 CAWSVSRGIETQYF
TRBJ2-2 TRBV15 CATLPGGGSIGELFF
TRBJ1-5 TRBV28 CASSLRGSNQPQHF
TRBJ2-7 TRBV5-1 CASSFGTGEEQYF
TRBJ2-2 TRBV5-6 CASSFGAGNTGELFF
TRBJ1-2 TRBV29-1 CSVGRTGFDGYTF
TRBJ1-6 TRBV5-1 CASSPGQDNSPLHF
TRBJ2-7 TRBV4-2 CASSQGPDRYDYEQYF
TRBJ2-2 TRBV29-1 CSVEDRVGTGTTGELFF
. TRBV30 CACIPGGGTYEQYF
TRBJ1-2 TRBV7-8 CASSADRFYGYTF
TRBJ1-4 TRBV2 CASKDDRGRYNEKLFF
TRBJ1-6 TRBV6-1 CASSPGGTPSSPLHF